Sequencing of this T cell receptor (beta chain) was carried out in a study of lymphopenia after photon versus proton radiotherapy. Whole-study results and caveats: Post-nadir diversity loss with photons came from oligoclonal expansion, particularly CD8+ Temra cells.

Profiling relied on immunoSEQ multiplex PCR, and the TCRdb table lists in-frame clones only, not all of them. The table shows around 42,000 clones, with about 85% occurring only once. CDR3 size: 18 residues. This clone was counted once. Its antigen remains unidentified. The V and J genes are TRBV1 and TRBJ2-6. TRBV1 is labeled a pseudogene. The sample in question was peripheral blood, obtained from a patient treated with photon-based radiotherapy. This receptor was obtained from a man in his forties with gastric cancer. CDR3 sequence: CTSSPQSCAQSRANVLTF. CDR3 in DNA: TGCACCAGCAGCCCCCAGAGTTGCGCACAAAGTCGGGCCAACGTCCTGACTTTC.